This T cell receptor beta chain comes out of a study of human T cells and chemical hapten exposure. General observations from the study: Unchanged with DPC sensitization were TCRs above 1 in 1000 frequency. Expanded TCRs created a significantly greater count of big CDR3 similarity clusters than controls did.

TCRdb recomputed calls from the RACE reads with MiXCR, one row per CDR3 protein. The table lists 65,000 to 95,000 distinct CDR3 sequences, about 10% of them singletons. Germline CDR1 reads DFQATT; CDR2 reads SNEGSKA (reference sequence). The CDR3 contains 15 residues. V dropped 6 bases and J dropped 0; count of bases not matched to a gene: 9. Time point defined: patch test 1, 2 weeks after DPC sensitization. The treatment was: therapeutic diphenylcyclopropenone sensitization with weekly scalp DPC. Of note for this clonotype: Its antigen is unidentified.

The input for sequencing was whole blood, taken in connection with sensitization to the hapten diphenylcyclopropenone (DPC). The receptor comes from a woman in her sixties with alopecia areata. Some clones in this sample may be carry-over from other donors' samples. The chain couples TRBV20-1 to TRBJ2-5, with TRBD2 matching over 8 bases. CDR3 residues: CSARQGGGYQETQYF. CDR3 nucleotide sequence: TGCAGTGCCCGCCAAGGCGGGGGGTACCAAGAGACCCAGTACTTC.